The following is a TCR beta chain sequence with its context. This sample was included in a study of blood T cell repertoires in COVID-19. Assay: immunoSEQ multiplex PCR; the TCRdb copy retains only in-frame clones and omits some. This sample yields 350,000 to 500,000 clones, of which approximately 91% are seen a single time; roughly 1.4% belongs to the top ten. Sample: PBMCs or T cells enriched from blood (not recorded which). The clonotype was recovered from a woman aged 18-29 years who had been exposed to COVID-19.

The CDR3 DNA sequence: TGTGCCAGCAGAGGGAAGGGGGCGGGTGGCTACACCTTC. Protein product: CASRGKGAGGYTF. This rearrangement joins TRBV21-1 to TRBJ1-2; the D segment call TRBD1 is taken from the table without a DNA check. TRBV21-1 is an annotated pseudogene. The CDR3 totals 13 residues.